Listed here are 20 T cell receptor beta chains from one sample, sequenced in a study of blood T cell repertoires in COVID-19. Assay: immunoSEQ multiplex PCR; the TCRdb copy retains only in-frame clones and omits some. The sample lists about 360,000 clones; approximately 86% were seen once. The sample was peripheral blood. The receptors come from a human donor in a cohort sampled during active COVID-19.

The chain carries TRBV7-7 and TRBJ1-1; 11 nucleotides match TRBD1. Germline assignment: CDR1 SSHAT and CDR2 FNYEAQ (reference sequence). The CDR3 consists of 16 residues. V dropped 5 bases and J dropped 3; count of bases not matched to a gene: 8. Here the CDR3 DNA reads TGTGCCAGCAGCCACAACATGGACAGGGGGCACACTGAAGCTTTCTTT. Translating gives CASSHNMDRGHTEAFF.

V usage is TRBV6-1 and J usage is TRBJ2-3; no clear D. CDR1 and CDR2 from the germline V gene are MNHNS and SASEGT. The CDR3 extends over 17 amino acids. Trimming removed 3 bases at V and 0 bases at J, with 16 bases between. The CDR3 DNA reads TGTGCCAGCAGTGATGAGGCGTGGGTAGTCAGCACAGATACGCAGTATTTT. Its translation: CASSDEAWVVSTDTQYF.

The chain's CDR3 is CASSYVLKSSYEQYF. In DNA form, the CDR3 reads TGTGCCAGCAGTTACGTACTGAAGAGCTCCTACGAGCAGTACTTC. The rearrangement joins TRBV6-5 to TRBJ2-7; D is undetermined. The CDR3 spans 15 residues. V lost 2 bases to trimming and J lost 0 bases, with 11 bases between them. The germline CDR1 and CDR2 sequences are MNHEY and SVGAGI.

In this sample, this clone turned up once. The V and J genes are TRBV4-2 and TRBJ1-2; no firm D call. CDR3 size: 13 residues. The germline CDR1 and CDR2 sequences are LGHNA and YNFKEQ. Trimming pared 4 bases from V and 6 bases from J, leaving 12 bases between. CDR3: CASSPLTRDGYTF. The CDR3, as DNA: TGTGCCAGCAGCCCGCTAACCCGTGATGGCTACACCTTC.

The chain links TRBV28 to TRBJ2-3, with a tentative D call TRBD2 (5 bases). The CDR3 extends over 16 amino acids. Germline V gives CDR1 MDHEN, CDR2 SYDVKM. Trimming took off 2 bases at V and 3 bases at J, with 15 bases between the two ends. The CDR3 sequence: CASSLEGVVGTDTQYF. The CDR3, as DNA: TGTGCCAGCAGTTTAGAGGGAGTGGTGGGTACAGATACGCAGTATTTT.

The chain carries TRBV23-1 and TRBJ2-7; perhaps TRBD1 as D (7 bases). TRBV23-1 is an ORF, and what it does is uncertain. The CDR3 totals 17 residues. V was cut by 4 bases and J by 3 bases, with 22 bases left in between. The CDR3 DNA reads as TGCGCCAGCAGTCGGCCGGGACAGCGAAGGGGGGACTACGAGCAGTACTTC. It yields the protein CASSRPGQRRGDYEQYF.

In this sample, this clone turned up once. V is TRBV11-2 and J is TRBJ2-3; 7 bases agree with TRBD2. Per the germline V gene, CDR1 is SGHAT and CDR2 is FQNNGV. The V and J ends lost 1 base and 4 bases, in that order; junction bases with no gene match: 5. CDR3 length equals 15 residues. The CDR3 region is CASSLVPGGADTQYF. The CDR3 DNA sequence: TGTGCCAGCAGCTTAGTGCCGGGAGGAGCAGATACGCAGTATTTT.

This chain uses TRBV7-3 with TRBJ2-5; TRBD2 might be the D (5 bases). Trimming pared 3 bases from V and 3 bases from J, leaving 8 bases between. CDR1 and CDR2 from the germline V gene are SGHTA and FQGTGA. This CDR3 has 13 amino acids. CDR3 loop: CASSLGEEETQYF. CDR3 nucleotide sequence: TGTGCCAGCAGCTTGGGAGAAGAAGAGACCCAGTACTTC.

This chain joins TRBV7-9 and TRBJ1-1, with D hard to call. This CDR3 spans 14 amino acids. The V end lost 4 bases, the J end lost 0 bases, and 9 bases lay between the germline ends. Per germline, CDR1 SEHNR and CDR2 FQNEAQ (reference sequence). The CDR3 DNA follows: TGTGCCAGCAGCTCACAGCCCATGAACACTGAAGCTTTCTTT. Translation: CASSSQPMNTEAFF.

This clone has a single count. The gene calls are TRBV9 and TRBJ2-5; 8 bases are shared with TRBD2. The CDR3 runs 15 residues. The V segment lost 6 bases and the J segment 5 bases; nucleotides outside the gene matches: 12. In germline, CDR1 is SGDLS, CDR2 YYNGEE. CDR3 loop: CASNSQGLEGETQYF. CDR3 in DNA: TGTGCCAGCAACTCACAGGGACTAGAGGGGGAGACCCAGTACTTC.

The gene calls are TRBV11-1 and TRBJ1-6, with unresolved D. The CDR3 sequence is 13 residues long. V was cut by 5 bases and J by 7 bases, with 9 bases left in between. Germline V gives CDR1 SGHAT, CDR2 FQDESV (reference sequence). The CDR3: CASSALRNSPLHF. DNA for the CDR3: TGTGCCAGCAGCGCGCTTCGGAATTCACCCCTCCACTTT.

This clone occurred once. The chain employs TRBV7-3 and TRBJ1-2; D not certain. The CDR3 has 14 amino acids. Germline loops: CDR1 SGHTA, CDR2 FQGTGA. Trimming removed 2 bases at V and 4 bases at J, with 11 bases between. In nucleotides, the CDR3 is TGTGCCAGCAGCTTACAGGCAAGCGGCTATGGCTACACCTTC. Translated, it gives CASSLQASGYGYTF.

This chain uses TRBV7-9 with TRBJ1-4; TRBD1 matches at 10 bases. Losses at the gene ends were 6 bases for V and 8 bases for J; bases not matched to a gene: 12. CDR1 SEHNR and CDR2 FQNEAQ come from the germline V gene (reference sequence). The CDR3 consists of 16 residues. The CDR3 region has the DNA TGTGCCAGCAGACCTGGAGTGGGACAGGGGAGGGAAAAACTGTTTTTT. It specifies CASRPGVGQGREKLFF.

CDR3 region: CASTGQGVVGEKLFF. In nucleotides, the CDR3 is TGTGCCAGTACAGGGCAGGGGGTAGTAGGAGAAAAACTGTTTTTT. J is TRBJ1-4 and V is TRBV3-1 (or the pseudogene TRBV3-2); 7 positions agree with TRBD1. V shed 9 bases and J 8 bases; nucleotides not matched to a gene: 15. Germline CDR1 LGHDT, CDR2 YNNKEL (reference sequence). This CDR3 region has 15 residues.

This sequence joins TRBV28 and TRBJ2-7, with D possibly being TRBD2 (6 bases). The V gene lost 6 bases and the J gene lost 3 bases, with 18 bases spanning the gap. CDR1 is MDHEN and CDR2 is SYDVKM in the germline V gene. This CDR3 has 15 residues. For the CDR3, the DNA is TGTGCCAGCAGGACCCCCTTGGGGGGACTCTACGAGCAGTACTTC. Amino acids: CASRTPLGGLYEQYF.

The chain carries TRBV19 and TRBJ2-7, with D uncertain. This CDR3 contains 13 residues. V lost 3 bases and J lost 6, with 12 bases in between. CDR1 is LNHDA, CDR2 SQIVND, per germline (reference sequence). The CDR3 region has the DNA TGTGCCAGTAGTATCGGTTTAGCTAGCGAGCAGTACTTC. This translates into CASSIGLASEQYF.

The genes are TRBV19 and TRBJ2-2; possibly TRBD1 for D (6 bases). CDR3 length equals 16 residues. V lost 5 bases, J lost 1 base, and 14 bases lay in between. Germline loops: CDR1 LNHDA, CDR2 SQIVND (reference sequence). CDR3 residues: CASSLQGRGNTGELFF. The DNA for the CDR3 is TGTGCCAGTAGTCTTCAGGGCAGGGGGAACACCGGGGAGCTGTTTTTT.

CDR3: CASRPTGDGSYEQYF. CDR3 nucleotides: TGTGCCAGCAGACCCACAGGGGACGGCTCCTACGAGCAGTACTTC. The chain employs TRBV28 and TRBJ2-7, with 7 nucleotides matching TRBD1. The junction had 8 bases not matched to a gene; V was cut back by 6 bases and J by 0 bases. The CDR3 spans 15 residues. Germline loops: CDR1 MDHEN, CDR2 SYDVKM.

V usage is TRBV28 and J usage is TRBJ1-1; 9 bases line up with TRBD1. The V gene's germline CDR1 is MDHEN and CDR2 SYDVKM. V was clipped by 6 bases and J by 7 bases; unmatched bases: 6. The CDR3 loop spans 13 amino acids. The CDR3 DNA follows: TGTGCCAGCAGCGTACAGGGGGCCCTTGAAGCTTTCTTT. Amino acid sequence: CASSVQGALEAFF.

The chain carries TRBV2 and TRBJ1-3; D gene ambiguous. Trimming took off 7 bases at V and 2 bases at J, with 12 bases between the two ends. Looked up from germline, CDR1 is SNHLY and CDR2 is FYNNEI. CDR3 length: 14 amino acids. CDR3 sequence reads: CASNIVLTGNTIYF. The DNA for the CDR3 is TGTGCCAGCAATATCGTACTGACTGGAAACACCATATATTTT.